This is a list of T cell receptor beta chains from one sample in a study of T cells in Graves' hyperthyroidism and ophthalmopathy. Via MiXCR, TCRdb re-called the multiplex PCR reads, giving one row per CDR3 protein. The sample has about 290,000 distinct CDR3 sequences, around 15% seen once; the top ten hold roughly 31%. Source material: blood. These receptors originate from a woman aged 45-59 years with Graves' hyperthyroidism that later progressed to Graves' ophthalmopathy. CDR3s include the opening cysteine and the closing phenylalanine or tryptophan. The D gene is left open where the match is weak. Size is omitted from some rows. Given values are once, few, many or a class for expanded clones.

j_gene	v_gene	abundance	d_gene	CDR3aa	CDR3nt
TRBJ1-5	TRBV2	many	TRBD1	CASGEGAYQPQHF	TGTGCCAGCGGGGAGGGGGCTTATCAGCCCCAGCATTTT
TRBJ2-7	TRBV5-1	NA	TRBD2	CASSLTSGSCEQYF	TGCGCCAGCAGCTTGACCAGCGGGAGCTGCGAGCAGTACTTC
TRBJ1-3	TRBV20-1	NA	NA	CSARRGAGAGNTIYF	TGCAGTGCTAGAAGGGGGGCCGGGGCTGGAAACACCATATATTTT
TRBJ1-6	TRBV7-6	NA	TRBD1	CASSLQGVLNSPLHF	TGTGCCAGCAGCTTACAGGGGGTTCTTAATTCACCCCTCCACTTT
TRBJ2-3	TRBV2	many	NA	CASSGGRGTDTQYF	TGTGCCAGCAGTGGGGGGCGCGGCACAGATACGCAGTATTTT
TRBJ2-1	TRBV29-1	NA	TRBD2	CSVGREAGGNEQFF	TGCAGCGTTGGACGAGAAGCGGGAGGGAATGAGCAGTTCTTC
TRBJ2-5	TRBV5-5	many	NA	CASSLVPGETQYF	TGTGCCAGCAGCTTGGTTCCAGGGGAGACCCAGTACTTC
TRBJ2-2	TRBV28	many	NA	CASRGFGAGELFF	TGTGCCAGCAGGGGGTTCGGGGCCGGGGAGCTGTTTTTT
TRBJ2-2	TRBV19	NA	NA	CASRRVGGGELFF	TGTGCCAGTAGGAGGGTCGGAGGTGGGGAGCTGTTTTTT
TRBJ1-1	TRBV5-1	many	NA	CASSSTAQGYEAFF	TGCGCCAGCAGCTCGACCGCACAGGGCTATGAAGCTTTCTTT
TRBJ1-2	TRBV5-4	few	NA	CASSLATDIGYTF	TGTGCCAGCAGCTTGGCCACGGATATCGGCTACACCTTC
TRBJ2-7	TRBV11-2	many	NA	CASSLWASESYEQYF	TGTGCCAGCAGCTTGTGGGCTAGCGAGTCCTACGAGCAGTACTTC
TRBJ2-7	TRBV20-1	many	NA	CSTYKPPGLTYEQYF	TGCAGTACCTATAAACCTCCAGGGTTGACCTACGAGCAGTACTTC
TRBJ2-4	TRBV3-1	many	NA	CASSQDWQVKNIQYF	TGTGCCAGCAGCCAAGATTGGCAGGTGAAAAACATTCAGTACTTC
TRBJ2-7	TRBV11-2	many	NA	CASSFEVGNEQYF	TGTGCCAGCAGCTTTGAAGTGGGGAACGAGCAGTACTTC
TRBJ1-1	TRBV20-1	many	NA	CSALAKGAEAFF	TGCAGTGCTCTCGCCAAGGGGGCTGAAGCTTTCTTT
TRBJ1-1	TRBV2	NA	NA	CASSVQMGDTEAFF	TGTGCCAGCAGTGTGCAAATGGGGGACACTGAAGCTTTCTTT
TRBJ2-5	TRBV11-2	many	TRBD2	CATAGGIETQYF	TGTGCCACCGCGGGGGGGATAGAGACCCAGTACTTC
TRBJ2-2	TRBV9	NA	NA	CASSTHGGELFF	TGTGCCAGCAGCACCCATGGCGGGGAGCTGTTTTTT
TRBJ1-2	TRBV6-1	many	NA	CASSDRGQPYGYTF	TGTGCCAGCAGTGACCGAGGACAGCCCTATGGCTACACCTTC
TRBJ2-7	TRBV3-1	NA	TRBD2	CASSQEVGTSQSSSYEQYF	TGTGCCAGCAGCCAAGAGGTTGGGACTAGCCAATCAAGCTCCTACGAGCAGTACTTC
TRBJ2-2	TRBV6-1	few	NA	CASSRVLRANTGELFF	TGTGCCAGCAGTCGAGTTCTGAGAGCGAACACCGGGGAGCTGTTTTTT
TRBJ1-4	TRBV2	many	NA	CASSEEQGGEKLFF	TGTGCCAGCAGTGAAGAACAGGGAGGGGAAAAACTGTTTTTT
TRBJ2-1	TRBV20-1	many	TRBD2	CSATTGTSGMSSYNEQFF	TGCAGTGCTACAACCGGGACTAGCGGCATGAGCTCCTACAATGAGCAGTTCTTC
TRBJ2-7	TRBV28	NA	TRBD2	CASSRTSGFYEQYF	TGTGCCAGCAGTCGGACTAGCGGGTTTTACGAGCAGTACTTC
TRBJ2-7	TRBV5-1	NA	TRBD2	CASSSTLAGGPIDEQYF	TGCGCCAGCAGCTCGACACTAGCGGGGGGGCCCATTGACGAGCAGTACTTC
TRBJ1-1	TRBV11-2	NA	NA	CASSSFWGGAQGNTEAFF	TGTGCCAGCAGCTCCTTTTGGGGGGGCGCCCAGGGGAACACTGAAGCTTTCTTT
TRBJ1-1	TRBV12-3/TRBV12-4	NA	NA	CASSFTGMNTEAFF	TGTGCCAGCAGTTTTACAGGGATGAACACTGAAGCTTTCTTT
TRBJ1-2	TRBV6-1	few	NA	CATHQGGYTF	TGTGCCACCCACCAGGGTGGCTACACCTTC
TRBJ2-2	TRBV12-3/TRBV12-4	many	NA	CASSRRGRMNTGELFF	TGTGCCAGCAGTCGCCGGGGACGGATGAACACCGGGGAGCTGTTTTTT
TRBJ1-1	TRBV10-3	many	NA	CAISERATESTEAFF	TGTGCCATCAGTGAGAGGGCAACAGAATCCACTGAAGCTTTCTTT
TRBJ2-7	TRBV7-2	many	TRBD2	CASSLKAGGYEQYF	TGTGCCAGCAGCTTAAAAGCGGGAGGCTACGAACAGTACTTC
TRBJ1-1	TRBV15	many	NA	CATSRDGSLNTEAFF	TGTGCCACCAGCAGAGATGGCAGCCTGAACACTGAAGCTTTCTTT
TRBJ1-2	TRBV18	many	NA	CASSFFKDGSNYGYTF	TGTGCCAGCTCTTTCTTCAAGGACGGGTCTAACTATGGCTACACCTTC
TRBJ1-5	TRBV5-6	few	NA	CASRAADQPQHF	TGTGCCAGCAGAGCGGCCGATCAGCCCCAGCATTTT
TRBJ1-5	TRBV30	many	NA	CAWAPGARARNQPQHF	TGTGCCTGGGCACCCGGTGCCAGGGCCCGCAATCAGCCCCAGCATTTT
TRBJ1-5	TRBV4-2	NA	NA	CASSHLATNQPQHF	TGTGCCAGCAGCCACCTAGCGACGAATCAGCCCCAGCATTTT
TRBJ2-7	TRBV20-1	many	NA	CSASGEAISGFSYEQYF	TGCAGTGCTAGTGGGGAGGCCATATCAGGTTTCTCCTACGAGCAGTACTTC
TRBJ1-2	TRBV2	many	NA	CASRDRNYGYTF	TGTGCCAGCAGAGACAGGAACTATGGCTACACCTTC
TRBJ2-7	TRBV20-1	many	TRBD2	CSGGTSGYEQYF	TGCAGTGGAGGGACTAGCGGCTACGAGCAGTACTTC